The 8 T cell receptor beta chains below come from one sample, sequenced in a study of control samples from healthy donors and cancer patients. Only in-frame clones appear in the TCRdb table, and some are missing; sequencing was by immunoSEQ multiplex PCR. This table holds about 210,000 clones. Sequencing used blood. Receptor source: a woman in her twenties or thirties in good health.

The V and J genes are TRBV3-1 (or the pseudogene TRBV3-2) and TRBJ2-2, with D unresolved. The V gene lost 6 bases and the J gene lost 1 base, with 9 bases spanning the gap. There are 14 residues in the CDR3. Germline V gene sequence: CDR1 LGHDT, CDR2 YNNKEL (reference sequence). CDR3 amino acids: CASSLARNTGELFF. The CDR3 DNA sequence: TGTGCCAGCAGTCTCGCCCGGAACACCGGGGAGCTGTTTTTT.

This chain joins TRBV18 and TRBJ1-1, with TRBD1 identical over 7 bases. CDR3 length equals 15 residues. V lost 3 bases to trimming and J lost 2 bases; unmatched junction nucleotides: 6. Looked up from germline, CDR1 is KGHSH and CDR2 is LQKENI. CDR3 DNA: TGTGCCAGCTCACCTTTCCGGGACAGTAACACTGAAGCTTTCTTT. It is translated as CASSPFRDSNTEAFF.

The chain employs TRBV5-1 and TRBJ1-2, with unresolved D. Trimming took 0 bases from V and 4 from J, leaving 13 bases between them. CDR3 size: 15 residues. From germline, CDR1 is SGHRS and CDR2 YFSETQ. The DNA for the CDR3 is TGCGCCAGCAGCTTGGCCTACGGCAGCTCCTATGGCTACACCTTC. Its protein product is CASSLAYGSSYGYTF.

The chain combines TRBV6-2 or TRBV6-3 with TRBJ1-5; D is possibly TRBD1 (6 bases). CDR1 is MNHEY, CDR2 SVGEGT, per germline. Trimming left V 3 bases short and J 2 bases short, with 14 bases between. This CDR3 region has 16 residues. The CDR3 DNA is TGTGCCAGCAGTTATATCAGGGGAATCGGCAATCAGCCCCAGCATTTT. Translated, it gives CASSYIRGIGNQPQHF.

This chain uses TRBV6-6 with TRBJ2-1, with 15 bases fitting TRBD2. The CDR3 is 19 residues long. The germline gives CDR1 MNHNY, CDR2 SVGAGI (reference sequence). The V and J ends lost 5 bases and 0 bases, in that order; junction bases with no gene match: 8. The CDR3 nucleotides are TGTGCCAGCAGTCATGGGACTAGCGGGGGGATCCTCTCCTACAATGAGCAGTTCTTC. Translated: CASSHGTSGGILSYNEQFF.

CDR3 sequence reads: CASSQEYTEAAFF. DNA of the CDR3: TGTGCCAGCAGCCAAGAGTACACAGAAGCAGCTTTCTTT. V gene TRBV4-2 combines with J gene TRBJ1-1; D remains ambiguous. Germline values: CDR1 LGHNA, CDR2 YNFKEQ. CDR3 length: 13 residues. V lost 0 bases to trimming and J lost 10 bases, with 12 bases between them.

The chain's CDR3 is CASSYSDGFTGELFF. In DNA form, the CDR3 reads TGTGCCAGCAGTTACTCCGACGGTTTCACCGGGGAGCTGTTTTTT. This sequence joins TRBV6-5 and TRBJ2-2; D not resolved. CDR1 MNHEY and CDR2 SVGAGI come from the germline V gene. The germline V and J ends were trimmed by 0 bases and 4 bases, with 9 bases remaining between them. This CDR3 region has 15 residues.

The J gene is TRBJ2-7, the V gene TRBV5-1; D is possibly TRBD1 (6 bases). The length of the CDR3 is 14 residues. CDR1 and CDR2 (germline): SGHRS, YFSETQ. Trimming took 2 bases from V and 2 from J, leaving 11 bases between them. CDR3 coding DNA: TGCGCCAGCAGCTTATACAGGGACACCTACGAGCAGTACTTC. It yields the protein CASSLYRDTYEQYF. The entire variable domain, with the rest obtained from reference TRBV5-1 and TRBJ2-7, is as follows: KAGVTQTPRYLIKTRGQQVTLSCSPISGHRSVSWYQQTPGQGLQFLFEYFSETQRNKGNFPGRFSGRQFSNSRSEMNVSTLELGDSALYLCASSLYRDTYEQYFGPGTRLTVT.